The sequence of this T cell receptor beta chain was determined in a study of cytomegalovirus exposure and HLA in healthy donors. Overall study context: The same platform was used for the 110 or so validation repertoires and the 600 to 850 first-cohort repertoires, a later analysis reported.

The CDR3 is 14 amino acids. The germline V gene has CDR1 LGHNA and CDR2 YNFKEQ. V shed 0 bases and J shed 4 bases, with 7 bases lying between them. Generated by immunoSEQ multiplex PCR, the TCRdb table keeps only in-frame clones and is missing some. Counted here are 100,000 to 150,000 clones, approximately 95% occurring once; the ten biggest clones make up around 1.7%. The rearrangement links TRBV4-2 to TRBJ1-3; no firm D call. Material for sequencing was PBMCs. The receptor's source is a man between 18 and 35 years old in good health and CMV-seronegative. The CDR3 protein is CASSQDLLGNTIYF. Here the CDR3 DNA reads TGTGCCAGCAGCCAAGATCTATTAGGAAACACCATATATTTT.